Only one count was recorded for the clone carrying this TCR beta chain. Germline V gene lookup returns CDR1 ENHRY and CDR2 SYGVKD. The CDR3 totals 16 residues. The V gene end was trimmed by 0 bases and the J gene end by 6 bases; junction bases not matched to a gene: 8. Original processing methods: Amplified reference gene primers provided the basis for estimating nucleated cell counts. This table comes from immunoSEQ multiplex PCR, and its TCRdb copy is limited to in-frame clones, with some not included. For V, J and clone size, that table is used; D and trimming come from the DNA. Of roughly 230,000 clones detected, 88% appear once; the ten largest clones hold over 1.5%. This entry belongs to a study of blood T cell repertoires in COVID-19. Study context: Collection of acute and convalescent COVID-19 samples took place in the United States, Italy and Spain. PBMCs, B-cell-depleted T cells, or T cells provided the cDNA or gDNA that made up the material.

The chain recombines TRBV10-3 with TRBJ2-7; 10 nucleotides line up with TRBD1. This clonotype originated in a man aged 65-85 years with acute or convalescent COVID-19. The sequenced sample was peripheral blood. CDR3 protein: CAISESTGGWSGEQYF. The CDR3 coding sequence is TGTGCCATCAGTGAGTCGACAGGGGGCTGGTCTGGCGAGCAGTACTTC.